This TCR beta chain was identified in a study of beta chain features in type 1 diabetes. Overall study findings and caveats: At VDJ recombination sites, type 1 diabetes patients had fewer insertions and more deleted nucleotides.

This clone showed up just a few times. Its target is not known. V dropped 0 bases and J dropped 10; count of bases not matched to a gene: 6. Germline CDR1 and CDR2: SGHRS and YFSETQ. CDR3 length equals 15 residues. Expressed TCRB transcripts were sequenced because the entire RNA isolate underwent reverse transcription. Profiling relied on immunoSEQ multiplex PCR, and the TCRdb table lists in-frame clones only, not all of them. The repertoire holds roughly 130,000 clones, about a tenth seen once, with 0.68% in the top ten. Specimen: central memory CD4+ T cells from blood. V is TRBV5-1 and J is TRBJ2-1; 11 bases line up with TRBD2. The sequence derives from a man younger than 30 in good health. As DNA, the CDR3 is TGCGCCAGCAGCTTGGAACTAGCGGGGGTTATAGAGCAGTTCTTC. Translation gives CASSLELAGVIEQFF. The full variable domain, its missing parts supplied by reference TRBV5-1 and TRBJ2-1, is KAGVTQTPRYLIKTRGQQVTLSCSPISGHRSVSWYQQTPGQGLQFLFEYFSETQRNKGNFPGRFSGRQFSNSRSEMNVSTLELGDSALYLCASSLELAGVIEQFFGPGTRLTVL.